This T cell receptor (beta chain) derives from a study of technical replicates of blood from several donors. This clone was picked up one time. The junction departs from the called germline gene at one end, perhaps through a read error. The data were produced by immunoSEQ multiplex PCR, yet TCRdb's version contains in-frame clones alone and is incomplete. The sample has under 90,000 clones, roughly 94% seen once. The CDR3 is 15 amino acids. The germline V gene has CDR1 MNHNS and CDR2 SASEGT. Sequencing was performed on T cells isolated from PBMCs. The chain uses TRBV6-1 and TRBJ1-4; 7 bases fit TRBD1. The TCR originated in a human donor in good health. For the CDR3, the DNA is TGTGCCAGCAGGGAAGGGACAGCAGGGACTGAAAAACTGTTTTTT. It is translated as CASREGTAGTEKLFF.